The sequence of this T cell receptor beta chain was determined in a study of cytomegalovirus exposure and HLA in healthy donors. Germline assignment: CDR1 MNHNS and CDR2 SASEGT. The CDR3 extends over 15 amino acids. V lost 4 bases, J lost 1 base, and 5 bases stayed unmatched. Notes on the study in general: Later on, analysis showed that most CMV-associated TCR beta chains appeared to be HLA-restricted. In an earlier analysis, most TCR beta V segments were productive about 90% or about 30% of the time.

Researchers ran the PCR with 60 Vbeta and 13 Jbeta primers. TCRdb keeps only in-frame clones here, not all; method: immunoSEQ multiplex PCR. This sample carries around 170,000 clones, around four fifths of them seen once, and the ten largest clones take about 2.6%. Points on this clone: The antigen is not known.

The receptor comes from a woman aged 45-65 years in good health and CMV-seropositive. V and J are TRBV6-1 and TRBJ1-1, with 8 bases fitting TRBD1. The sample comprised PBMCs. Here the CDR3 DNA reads TGTGCCAGCAGTGGACGACAGGGGACGAACACTGAAGCTTTCTTT. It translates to CASSGRQGTNTEAFF.